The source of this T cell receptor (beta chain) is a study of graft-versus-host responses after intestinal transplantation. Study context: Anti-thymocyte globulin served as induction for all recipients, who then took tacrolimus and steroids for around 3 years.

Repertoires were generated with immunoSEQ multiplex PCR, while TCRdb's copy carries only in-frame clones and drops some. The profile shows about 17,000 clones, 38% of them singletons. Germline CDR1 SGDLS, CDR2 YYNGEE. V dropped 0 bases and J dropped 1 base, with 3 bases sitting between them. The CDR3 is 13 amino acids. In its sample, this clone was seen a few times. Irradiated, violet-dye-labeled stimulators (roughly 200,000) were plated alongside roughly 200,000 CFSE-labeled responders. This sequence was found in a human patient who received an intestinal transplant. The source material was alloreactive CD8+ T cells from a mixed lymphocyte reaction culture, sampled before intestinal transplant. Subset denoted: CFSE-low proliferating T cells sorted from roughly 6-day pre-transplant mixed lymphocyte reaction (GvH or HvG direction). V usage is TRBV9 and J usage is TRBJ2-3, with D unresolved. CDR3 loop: CASSVDGTDTQYF. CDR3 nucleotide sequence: TGTGCCAGCAGCGTAGACGGCACAGATACGCAGTATTTT.